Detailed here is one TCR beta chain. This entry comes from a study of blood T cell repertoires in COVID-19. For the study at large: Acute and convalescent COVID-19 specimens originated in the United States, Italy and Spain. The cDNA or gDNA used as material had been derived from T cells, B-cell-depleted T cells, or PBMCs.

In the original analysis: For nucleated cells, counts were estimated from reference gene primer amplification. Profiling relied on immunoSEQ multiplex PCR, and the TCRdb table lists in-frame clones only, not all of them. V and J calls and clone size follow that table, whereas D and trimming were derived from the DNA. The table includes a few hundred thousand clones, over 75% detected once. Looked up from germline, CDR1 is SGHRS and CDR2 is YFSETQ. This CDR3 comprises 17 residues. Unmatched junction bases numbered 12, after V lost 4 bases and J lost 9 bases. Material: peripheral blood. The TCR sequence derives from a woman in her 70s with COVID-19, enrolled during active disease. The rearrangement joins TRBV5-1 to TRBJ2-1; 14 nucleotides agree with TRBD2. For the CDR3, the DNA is TGCGCCAGCAGCGGGACTAGCGGGAGAAATGGTCGCAGTGAGCAGTTCTTC. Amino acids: CASSGTSGRNGRSEQFF.